This passage covers 25 T cell receptor beta chains from one sample sequenced in a study of cytomegalovirus exposure and HLA in healthy donors. PCR used 60 Vbeta primers and 13 Jbeta primers. Profiled with immunoSEQ multiplex PCR; TCRdb holds only in-frame clones, not every one. The sample has around 120,000 clones; 80% are singletons. Sequenced material: PBMCs. These receptors all stem from a male donor in good health and CMV-seronegative.

V is TRBV6-1 and J is TRBJ1-5; possible D gene TRBD1, 5 bases. The germline V gene has CDR1 MNHNS and CDR2 SASEGT. The CDR3 is made up of 14 amino acids. V lost 5 bases to trimming and J lost 7 bases, with 15 bases between them. CDR3 sequence reads: CASSQGRVGQPQHF. The CDR3, as DNA: TGTGCCAGCAGTCAGGGCAGGGTTGGACAGCCCCAGCATTTT.

This clone was counted only a few times. This sequence joins TRBV15 and TRBJ2-7, with D hard to call. The CDR3 is 13 amino acids. CDR1 and CDR2 from the germline V gene are LNHNV and YYDKDF (reference sequence). V was shortened by 3 bases and J by 4 bases, with 10 bases between the two germline ends. CDR3 in amino acids: CATSSGSLYEQYF. The CDR3 coding sequence is TGTGCCACCAGCAGTGGCTCATTATACGAGCAGTACTTC.

V and J are TRBV11-3 and TRBJ2-1; TRBD1 matches 7 bases. This CDR3 region has 15 residues. Germline V CDR1 and CDR2: SGHNT, YENEEA. The trim removed 5 bases at V and 7 bases at J, leaving 11 bases unmatched. CDR3 DNA sequence: TGTGCCAGCAGCCTATCAACAGGGGTCGGGAATGAGCAGTTCTTC. It is translated as CASSLSTGVGNEQFF.

The chain combines TRBV12-5 with TRBJ2-6; 7 nucleotides match TRBD1. The V and J ends lost 1 base and 0 bases, in that order; junction bases with no gene match: 6. The CDR3 has 18 amino acids. Germline V gene lookup returns CDR1 LGHNT and CDR2 FRNRAP. CDR3 loop: CASGLAGTDPSGANVLTF. The CDR3 DNA reads as TGTGCTAGTGGTTTGGCCGGGACAGACCCCTCTGGGGCCAACGTCCTGACTTTC.

The chain is built from TRBV6-5 and TRBJ2-7, with D perhaps matching TRBD1 (5 bases). This CDR3 has 14 residues. Trimming removed 6 bases at V and 0 bases at J, with 12 bases between. The germline V gene has CDR1 MNHEY and CDR2 SVGAGI. This CDR3 is CASSMTESSYEQYF. Here the CDR3 DNA reads TGTGCCAGCAGCATGACAGAGAGCTCCTACGAGCAGTACTTC.

The V and J genes are TRBV4-1 and TRBJ2-1; TRBD2 matches at 8 bases. V shed 4 bases and J 7 bases; nucleotides not matched to a gene: 9. Looked up from germline, CDR1 is MGHRA and CDR2 is YSYEKL. This CDR3 has 15 residues. CDR3 loop: CASSRPGGARNEQFF. The CDR3 DNA follows: TGCGCCAGCAGCCGGCCGGGGGGGGCGAGAAATGAGCAGTTCTTC.

V usage is TRBV7-9 and J usage is TRBJ2-7; TRBD2 agrees at 8 bases. V shed 4 bases, J shed 1 base, and the junction held 6 bases outside the gene matches. The V gene's germline CDR1 is SEHNR and CDR2 FQNEAQ (reference sequence). The CDR3 is made up of 15 amino acids. The chain's CDR3 is CASSYSGISSYEQYF. The CDR3 DNA reads as TGTGCCAGCAGCTATAGCGGGATTAGTTCCTACGAGCAGTACTTC.

The J gene is TRBJ1-2, the V gene TRBV6-5; D may be TRBD1 (5 bases). The V and J ends lost 6 bases and 8 bases respectively, with 22 bases between them. Germline V lookup: CDR1 MNHEY, CDR2 SVGAGI. The CDR3 covers 15 residues. The CDR3, as DNA: TGTGCCAGCAGCCCGATGTTAGGGGCGGACATCGGCTACACCTTC. Residues: CASSPMLGADIGYTF.

This chain connects TRBV5-1 to TRBJ2-3; tentatively, D is TRBD1 (6 bases). V was trimmed by 4 bases and J by 7 bases, leaving 19 bases between them. The CDR3 is 15 residues long. Per the germline V gene, CDR1 is SGHRS and CDR2 is YFSETQ. The chain's CDR3 is CASSEQGGSTNTQYF. CDR3 coding DNA: TGCGCCAGCAGCGAACAGGGCGGTTCGACGAATACGCAGTATTTT.

The chain couples TRBV10-2 to TRBJ2-5, with 12 bases that match TRBD1. Trimming removed 7 bases from V and 11 bases from J; junction bases left unmatched: 17. Germline assignment: CDR1 WSHSY and CDR2 SAAADI. This CDR3 has 16 amino acids. The CDR3: CASNARRDRGLGEQYF. In DNA form, the CDR3 reads TGCGCCAGCAACGCGCGAAGGGACAGGGGGCTAGGGGAGCAGTACTTC.

The chain carries TRBV11-2 and TRBJ2-1; 8 bases are a match to TRBD2. V gave up 5 bases and J gave up 0 bases; unmatched junction bases: 3. CDR1 SGHAT and CDR2 FQNNGV come from the germline V gene. The CDR3 loop spans 15 amino acids. CDR3 region: CASSPSGSSYNEQFF. The CDR3, as DNA: TGTGCCAGCAGCCCGAGCGGGAGCTCCTACAATGAGCAGTTCTTC.

The rearrangement joins TRBV7-2 to TRBJ1-4, with D unresolved. Germline V lookup: CDR1 SGHTA, CDR2 FQGNSA. The CDR3 is made up of 15 amino acids. Trimming took 1 base from V and 7 from J, leaving 13 bases between them. CDR3 nucleotide sequence: TGTGCCAGCAGCTTAGACCCGTCAACAATTGAAAAACTGTTTTTT. Amino acid sequence: CASSLDPSTIEKLFF.

On this clone itself: Other DNA sequences in the same sample also yield this CDR3. The J gene is TRBJ2-5, the V gene TRBV30; 9 positions match TRBD2. The germline V gene encodes CDR1 GTSNPN and CDR2 SVGIG (reference sequence). Unmatched junction bases numbered 3, after V lost 0 bases and J lost 1 base. This CDR3 is 15 amino acids long. CDR3 amino acids: CAWSVLAGPQETQYF. DNA for the CDR3: TGTGCCTGGAGTGTACTAGCGGGCCCCCAAGAGACCCAGTACTTC.

The rearrangement links TRBV5-5 to TRBJ1-1; D gene uncertain. The CDR3 covers 16 residues. The germline V gene has CDR1 SGHKS and CDR2 YYEKEE (reference sequence). Trimming stripped 0 bases from V and 1 base from J, with 13 bases between. The CDR3 bases are TGTGCCAGCAGCTTGGACCGTGTCCGAGAGAACACTGAAGCTTTCTTT. It codes for CASSLDRVRENTEAFF.

This rearrangement joins TRBV7-8 to TRBJ1-2; 7 bases agree with TRBD1. J was trimmed by 1 base and V by 4 bases; bases with no gene match: 15. There are 18 residues in the CDR3. In germline, CDR1 is SGHVS, CDR2 FQNEAQ. The CDR3 here is CASSYKGAGAVNNYGYTF. The CDR3 DNA reads TGTGCCAGCAGCTACAAGGGGGCAGGCGCGGTAAATAACTATGGCTACACCTTC.

This chain joins TRBV30 and TRBJ1-6; 9 positions match TRBD1. Germline V lookup: CDR1 GTSNPN, CDR2 SVGIG (reference sequence). The CDR3 is made up of 16 amino acids. J was trimmed by 9 bases and V by 0 bases; bases with no gene match: 9. The CDR3 loop is CAWSVPQGASSSPLHF. The CDR3 coding sequence is TGTGCCTGGAGTGTACCACAGGGGGCAAGTAGTTCACCCCTCCACTTT. Drawing the rest from reference TRBV30 and TRBJ1-6, the complete variable domain is SQTIHQWPATLVQPVGSPLSLECTVEGTSNPNLYWYRQAAGRGLQLLFYSVGIGQISSEVPQNLSASRPQDRQFILSSKKLLLSDSGFYLCAWSVPQGASSSPLHFGNGTRLTVT.

This sequence joins TRBV5-1 and TRBJ2-7, with 14 bases identical to TRBD2. CDR1 SGHRS and CDR2 YFSETQ come from the germline V gene. Trimming at V came to 1 base and at J to 2 bases, leaving 5 bases not matched to a gene. The CDR3 loop spans 17 amino acids. CDR3 nucleotide sequence: TGCGCCAGCAGCTTGAGACTAGCGGGAGGGGCGGCCTACGAGCAGTACTTC. It encodes CASSLRLAGGAAYEQYF.

CDR3 amino acids: CASSGRGGKYEQYF. Written as DNA, the CDR3 is TGTGCCAGCAGTGGGAGGGGGGGGAAGTACGAGCAGTACTTC. The chain is built from TRBV7-9 and TRBJ2-7; possibly TRBD2 for D (7 bases). This CDR3 contains 14 residues. V gave up 6 bases and J gave up 4 bases, with 16 bases separating them. CDR1 and CDR2 (germline): SEHNR, FQNEAQ (reference sequence).

The rearrangement uses TRBV5-1 and TRBJ1-6, with 7 bases lining up with TRBD1. This CDR3 region has 14 residues. After removal of 4 bases from V and 7 bases from J, the junction contained 5 bases not matched to a gene. Germline V gives CDR1 SGHRS, CDR2 YFSETQ. CDR3 bases: TGCGCCAGCAGCCTGGGACAGATGAATTCACCCCTCCACTTT. This codes for CASSLGQMNSPLHF.

This sequence joins TRBV4-1 and TRBJ1-6, with TRBD1 as a possible D gene (5 bases). Per the germline V gene, CDR1 is MGHRA and CDR2 is YSYEKL. Deletions cut 1 base from V and 7 bases from J, with 17 bases between. This CDR3 region has 17 residues. CDR3: CASSQVDMGLSNSPLHF. Written as DNA, the CDR3 is TGCGCCAGCAGCCAAGTGGATATGGGGCTTTCGAATTCACCCCTCCACTTT.

The genes are TRBV4-2 and TRBJ1-2; D remains unclear. V was clipped by 0 bases and J by 5 bases, with 10 bases between them. The germline gives CDR1 LGHNA, CDR2 YNFKEQ. The CDR3 is made up of 14 amino acids. CDR3 region: CASSQDARDYGYTF. In nucleotides, the CDR3 is TGTGCCAGCAGCCAAGATGCAAGAGATTATGGCTACACCTTC.

The V gene is TRBV27, the J gene TRBJ2-7; D is undetermined. CDR1 is MNHEY and CDR2 is SMNVEV in the germline V gene (reference sequence). The V end was cut by 2 bases, the J end by 0 bases, with 8 bases between. The CDR3 loop spans 14 amino acids. The CDR3 spells CASSLDTRSYEQYF. As DNA, the CDR3 is TGTGCCAGCAGTTTAGACACTCGCTCCTACGAGCAGTACTTC.

The chain is built from TRBV21-1 and TRBJ2-2; the table's D call TRBD2 went unverified against the DNA. TRBV21-1 is designated a pseudogene. The CDR3 is 18 amino acids. The CDR3 reads CASSKGKAGATNTGELFF. CDR3 sequence (DNA): TGTGCCAGCAGCAAAGGGAAGGCGGGGGCCACAAACACCGGGGAGCTGTTTTTT.

This clone was observed a single time. The rearrangement links TRBV4-3 to TRBJ1-4; a weak D match, TRBD1 (5 bases). The CDR3 runs to 16 residues. Germline assignment: CDR1 LGHNA and CDR2 YSLEER. Trimming stripped 0 bases from V and 3 bases from J, with 11 bases between. CDR3 nucleotide sequence: TGCGCCAGCAGCCAAGATGTGCGGGGCCCTAATGAAAAACTGTTTTTT. Amino acid sequence: CASSQDVRGPNEKLFF.

V usage is TRBV11-2 and J usage is TRBJ2-5; TRBD1 agrees at 7 bases. Germline CDR1 is SGHAT and CDR2 is FQNNGV. V was pared by 4 bases and J by 8 bases, with 22 bases of the junction left unmatched. CDR3 length: 18 residues. CDR3 loop: CASSSKGAVGRLKDTQYF. CDR3 coding DNA: TGTGCCAGCAGCTCCAAGGGGGCCGTGGGCAGGCTCAAGGACACCCAGTACTTC.